The text below deals with one T cell receptor (beta chain). Its target is unknown. 60 Vbeta and 13 Jbeta primers were used in PCR. Repertoires were generated with immunoSEQ multiplex PCR, while TCRdb's copy carries only in-frame clones and drops some. The sample yields under 200,000 clones, 65% to 90% seen once. The record originates from a study of cytomegalovirus exposure and HLA in healthy donors. Study results and limitations: Sequence variants that were highly shared formed a cluster that was likely a sequencing artifact. The authors assumed roughly uniform sequencing depth across donors for presence/absence analyses.

Sequencing was done on a sample of PBMCs. This clonotype originated in a woman aged 45-60 years in good health and CMV-seronegative.

CDR3 nucleotides: TGTGCCAGCAGCGTCACCCTTACTCAGGGGGCTGAAGGCTACACCTTC. This codes for CASSVTLTQGAEGYTF. The chain carries TRBV9 and TRBJ1-2; 8 bases map to TRBD1. The V gene's germline CDR1 is SGDLS and CDR2 YYNGEE. V trimming: 2 bases; J trimming: 8 bases; junction bases outside the gene matches: 14. The CDR3 is 16 amino acids.